This TCR beta chain was captured in a study of blood T cell repertoires in COVID-19. Turning to the study itself: Samples taken during acute and convalescent COVID-19 were collected in the United States, Italy and Spain. T cells, B-cell-depleted T cells, or PBMCs provided the cDNA or gDNA that served as material.

Between the trimmed V and J ends, which lost 5 bases and 0 bases, there was a span of 14 bases. The CDR3 extends over 15 amino acids. The germline V gene encodes CDR1 MNHEY and CDR2 SVGEGT. Original data processing: Scientists estimated how many nucleated cells there were by amplifying reference gene primers. Sequenced by immunoSEQ multiplex PCR; TCRdb stores in-frame clones only, minus some. V, J and clone size derive from that table, while D and trimming were established from the DNA sequence. The sample shows about 250,000 clones, 80% to 85% of them seen only once. Material: peripheral blood. The source of this sequence is a man aged 35 to 55 with acute or convalescent COVID-19. The chain couples TRBV6-2 or TRBV6-3 to TRBJ2-7; D might be TRBD2 (6 bases). DNA of the CDR3: TGTGCCAGCAGTCCCCTTCGCGGGAACTCCTACGAGCAGTACTTC. The encoded protein is CASSPLRGNSYEQYF.